One sample yielded the 24 T cell receptor beta chains listed below, sequenced in a study of control samples from healthy donors and cancer patients. Profiling relied on immunoSEQ multiplex PCR, and the TCRdb table lists in-frame clones only, not all of them. The profile shows over 30,000 clones, about 88% of them singletons. Sequencing was performed on PBMCs. These receptors originate from a woman between 35 and 50 years old with lung cancer.

J is TRBJ2-7 and V is TRBV4-1, with 9 positions matching TRBD1. Trimming cost V 0 bases and J 0 bases; bases outside gene matches: 3. The CDR3 spans 16 residues. CDR1 MGHRA and CDR2 YSYEKL come from the germline V gene. The CDR3: CASSQDRDRASYEQYF. DNA for the CDR3: TGCGCCAGCAGCCAAGATCGGGACAGGGCCTCCTACGAGCAGTACTTC.

The genes are TRBV6-1 and TRBJ1-3; TRBD1 agrees at 8 bases. V was clipped by 1 base and J by 4 bases; unmatched bases: 0. The CDR3 contains 14 residues. Germline CDR1 and CDR2: MNHNS and SASEGT. The DNA of the CDR3 is TGTGCCAGCAGTGAAGGGACAGGGGGAAACACCATATATTTT. Translated, it gives CASSEGTGGNTIYF.

The chain couples TRBV12-3 or TRBV12-4 to TRBJ2-7; 9 positions agree with TRBD1. Losses at the gene ends were 6 bases for V and 7 bases for J; bases not matched to a gene: 7. The CDR3 extends over 13 amino acids. In nucleotides, the CDR3 is TGTGCCAGCAGGGGGACAGGGACAGAAGAGCAGTACTTC. It encodes CASRGTGTEEQYF.

This sequence joins TRBV28 and TRBJ2-1; 7 nucleotides agree with TRBD2. The V gene's germline CDR1 is MDHEN and CDR2 SYDVKM. This CDR3 is built from 15 residues. V gave up 8 bases and J gave up 6 bases; unmatched junction bases: 13. The CDR3 loop is CASGREGEIGNEQFF. CDR3 sequence (DNA): TGTGCCAGCGGGAGGGAGGGAGAGATAGGCAATGAGCAGTTCTTC.

The chain couples TRBV6-2 or TRBV6-3 to TRBJ1-3; D gene unclear. Germline lookup yields CDR1 MNHEY and CDR2 SVGEGT. The V gene lost 2 bases and the J gene lost 2 bases, with 10 bases spanning the gap. The CDR3 sequence is 15 residues long. The CDR3 loop is CASSYRPATGNTIYF. The CDR3 nucleotides are TGTGCCAGCAGTTACAGGCCAGCAACTGGAAACACCATATATTTT.

The rearrangement joins TRBV5-1 to TRBJ2-7; 11 nucleotides align to TRBD2. V dropped 4 bases and J dropped 4; count of bases not matched to a gene: 7. CDR3 size: 15 residues. The germline CDR1 and CDR2 sequences are SGHRS and YFSETQ. The CDR3: CASSPLAGGFYEQYF. The CDR3 bases are TGCGCCAGCAGCCCGCTAGCGGGGGGCTTTTACGAGCAGTACTTC.

The chain has TRBV18 and TRBJ2-2, with D maybe TRBD2 (6 bases). CDR3 size: 18 residues. Germline lookup yields CDR1 KGHSH and CDR2 LQKENI. With 2 bases removed from V and 3 bases from J, the gap between germline ends came to 19 bases. The CDR3 is CASSPSPGLTLDTGELFF. The CDR3 region has the DNA TGTGCCAGCTCACCATCCCCGGGACTCACTTTAGACACCGGGGAGCTGTTTTTT.

This rearrangement joins TRBV4-1 to TRBJ1-5; D is ambiguous. The CDR3 has 15 residues. Trimming left V 1 base short and J 1 base short, with 8 bases between. The germline gives CDR1 MGHRA, CDR2 YSYEKL. CDR3 in DNA: TGCGCCAGCAGCCAAGGGGCAGAGAGCAATCAGCCCCAGCATTTT. Encoded protein: CASSQGAESNQPQHF.

J is TRBJ2-5 and V is TRBV6-2 or TRBV6-3; D possibly corresponds to TRBD2 (5 bases). This CDR3 comprises 13 residues. V was clipped by 0 bases and J by 5 bases, with 7 bases between them. Germline CDR1 and CDR2: MNHEY and SVGEGT. The CDR3 DNA sequence: TGTGCCAGCAGTTACTCGGAGGCCGAGACCCAGTACTTC. Its translation is CASSYSEAETQYF.

The V gene is TRBV10-2, the J gene TRBJ1-6; 8 nucleotides align to TRBD1. The V gene end was trimmed by 7 bases and the J gene end by 7 bases; junction bases not matched to a gene: 12. Germline-derived CDR1 and CDR2 are WSHSY and SAAADI. The CDR3 runs to 16 residues. CDR3 coding DNA: TGCGCCAGCACTCTTGAACTCGGGACAGGCAATTCACCCCTCCACTTT. It translates to CASTLELGTGNSPLHF.

The J gene is TRBJ1-4, the V gene TRBV19; no reliable D call. The germline V and J ends were trimmed by 7 bases and 0 bases, with 12 bases remaining between them. This CDR3 contains 15 residues. The germline gives CDR1 LNHDA, CDR2 SQIVND (reference sequence). This CDR3 is CASTTQEATNEKLFF. The CDR3 bases are TGTGCCAGTACCACCCAGGAAGCAACTAATGAAAAACTGTTTTTT.

This chain links TRBV3-1 (or the pseudogene TRBV3-2) with TRBJ1-1; weak D call: TRBD1 (5 bases). V lost 1 base and J 10 bases, leaving 7 bases between the germline ends. This CDR3 spans 11 amino acids. Germline CDR1 is LGHDT and CDR2 is YNNKEL (reference sequence). The CDR3 loop is CASSQADTAFF. DNA for the CDR3: TGTGCCAGCAGCCAAGCGGACACAGCTTTCTTT.

Here the CDR3 DNA reads TGTGCCAGCAGTGTATCGGGGTACGATCAGCCCCAGCATTTT. Its protein product is CASSVSGYDQPQHF. The chain combines TRBV2 with TRBJ1-5; D gene unclear. Germline V gene lookup returns CDR1 SNHLY and CDR2 FYNNEI. The V end was cut by 4 bases, the J end by 5 bases, with 12 bases between. The CDR3 contains 14 residues.

The chain has TRBV30 and TRBJ2-7; TRBD2 is a possible D gene (6 bases). There are 19 residues in the CDR3. V was shortened by 8 bases and J by 0 bases, with 32 bases between the two germline ends. Germline V gene data show CDR1 as GTSNPN and CDR2 as SVGIG (reference sequence). The CDR3 sequence is CAGRPKKAGTVYPSYEQYF. CDR3 DNA sequence: TGTGCCGGAAGACCCAAGAAGGCCGGGACTGTGTACCCCTCCTACGAGCAGTACTTC.

The chain combines TRBV25-1 with TRBJ2-5; unclear D gene. The CDR3 sequence is 11 residues long. The V and J ends lost 3 bases and 5 bases respectively, with 4 bases between them. Germline V gives CDR1 MGHDK, CDR2 SYGVNS. This CDR3 reads CASSEGETQYF. CDR3 DNA: TGTGCCAGCAGTGAGGGGGAGACCCAGTACTTC. The variable domain in full, completed from reference TRBV25-1 and TRBJ2-5, reads EADIYQTPRYLVIGTGKKITLECSQTMGHDKMYWYQQDPGMELHLIHYSYGVNSTEKGDLSSESTVSRIRTEHFPLTLESARPSHTSQYLCASSEGETQYFGPGTRLLVL.

This clone was recorded only once. The chain joins TRBV5-1 to TRBJ1-6; a weak D match, TRBD1 (6 bases). Germline V gene data show CDR1 as SGHRS and CDR2 as YFSETQ. V dropped 2 bases and J dropped 9 bases, with 15 bases sitting between them. CDR3 length: 15 amino acids. Here the CDR3 DNA reads TGCGCCAGCAGCTTTACAGGGAACGAAGCTTCACCCCTCCACTTT. It specifies CASSFTGNEASPLHF.

The rearrangement joins TRBV30 to TRBJ2-2; tentatively, D is TRBD1 or TRBD2 (5 bases each). V lost 0 bases to trimming and J lost 6 bases, with 14 bases between them. The CDR3 is made up of 15 amino acids. Germline CDR1 GTSNPN, CDR2 SVGIG (reference sequence). In DNA, the CDR3 is TGTGCCTGGAGTGTAAGGCTCAGGGACGCCGGGGAGCTGTTTTTT. Translating gives CAWSVRLRDAGELFF.

The chain joins TRBV18 to TRBJ2-7; the D is unclear. In germline, CDR1 is KGHSH, CDR2 LQKENI. This CDR3 comprises 13 residues. Between the trimmed V and J ends, which lost 1 base and 6 bases, there was a span of 10 bases. Here the CDR3 reads CASSPLSDREQYF. The CDR3 DNA is TGTGCCAGCTCACCACTTTCGGATCGCGAGCAGTACTTC.

This chain connects TRBV3-1 (or the pseudogene TRBV3-2) to TRBJ1-1; 10 bases are shared with TRBD1. The CDR3 is 15 amino acids. Per germline, CDR1 LGHDT and CDR2 YNNKEL (reference sequence). J gave up 4 bases and V 3 bases, and 5 bases lay outside the gene matches. DNA for the CDR3: TGTGCCAGCAGCCATGCCCGGGACAGGGGCACTGAAGCTTTCTTT. It codes for CASSHARDRGTEAFF.

The chain carries TRBV10-2 and TRBJ1-2; D is perhaps TRBD1 (5 bases). The CDR3 sequence is 13 residues long. Germline V lookup: CDR1 WSHSY, CDR2 SAAADI. V was shortened by 2 bases and J by 4 bases, with 8 bases between the two germline ends. The CDR3 coding sequence is TGCGCCAGCAGTGAGCAGGGCGGCTATGGCTACACCTTC. It specifies CASSEQGGYGYTF.

The chain uses TRBV3-1 (or the pseudogene TRBV3-2) and TRBJ2-1; D possibly corresponds to TRBD2 (7 bases). CDR1 and CDR2 from the germline V gene are LGHDT and YNNKEL (reference sequence). The CDR3 has 14 residues. Trimming cost V 5 bases and J 6 bases, with 14 bases left between them. The CDR3 nucleotides are TGTGCCAGCAGCTCACTGGGGGGGCCCAATGAGCAGTTCTTC. It specifies CASSSLGGPNEQFF.

This chain joins TRBV5-5 and TRBJ2-3; 12 nucleotides align to TRBD2. The CDR3 length is 16 residues. Looked up from germline, CDR1 is SGHKS and CDR2 is YYEKEE (reference sequence). V trimming: 2 bases; J trimming: 2 bases; junction bases outside the gene matches: 3. CDR3 sequence (DNA): TGTGCCAGCAGCTTAAGACTAGCGGGGGTCACAGATACGCAGTATTTT. It encodes CASSLRLAGVTDTQYF.

The chain carries TRBV6-2 or TRBV6-3 and TRBJ2-3; TRBD2 is a possible D gene (5 bases). There are 13 residues in the CDR3. Germline V CDR1 and CDR2: MNHEY, SVGEGT. V was cut by 5 bases and J by 2 bases, with 8 bases left in between. For the CDR3, the DNA is TGTGCCAGCAGTCCCCGGGACACAGATACGCAGTATTTT. Translating gives CASSPRDTDTQYF.

The CDR3 nucleotides read TGCGCCAGCAGCCCTAGGGAGGGGAAAAACATTCAGTACTTC. It is translated as CASSPREGKNIQYF. The chain employs TRBV5-1 and TRBJ2-4; TRBD2 agrees at 7 bases. Germline CDR1 and CDR2: SGHRS and YFSETQ. CDR3 length: 14 amino acids. The junction had 5 bases not matched to a gene; V was cut back by 4 bases and J by 4 bases.